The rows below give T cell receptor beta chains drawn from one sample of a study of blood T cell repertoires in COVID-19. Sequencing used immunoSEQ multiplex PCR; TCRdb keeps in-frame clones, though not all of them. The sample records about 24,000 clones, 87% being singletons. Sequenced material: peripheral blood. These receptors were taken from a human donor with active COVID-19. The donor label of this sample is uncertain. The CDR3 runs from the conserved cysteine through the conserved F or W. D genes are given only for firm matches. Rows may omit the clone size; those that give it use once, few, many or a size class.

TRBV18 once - CASSPRLGGHQETQYF
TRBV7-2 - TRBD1 CASSPRQGWTNEKLFF
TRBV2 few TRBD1 CAASKGQGTFGANVLTF
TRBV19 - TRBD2 CASSLGLAGVETQYF
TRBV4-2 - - CASSQERGGNQPQHF
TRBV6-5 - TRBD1 CASTGGASGANVLTF
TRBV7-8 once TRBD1 CASSLIQGENYEQYF
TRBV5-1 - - CASSLGGPRGGYTF
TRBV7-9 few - CASSPIWRQTNYGYTF
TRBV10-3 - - CAISAGQLNTEAFF
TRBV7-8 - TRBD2 CASSPTSGSFYNEQFF
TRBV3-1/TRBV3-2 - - CASSQRTGGYGYTF
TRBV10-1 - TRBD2 CASATSGVSDTQYF
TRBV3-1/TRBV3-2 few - CASSQVTGVEQFF
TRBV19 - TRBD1 CASTLGQGPSGNTIYF
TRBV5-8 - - CASSLGGKGYTF
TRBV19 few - CASSIIAIGGELFF
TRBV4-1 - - CASSQRVETGGNQPQHF
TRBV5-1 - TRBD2 CASSLFSGGTYEQYF
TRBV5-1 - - CASSLREGMNNSPLHF
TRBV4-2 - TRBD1 CASSQDWGTGDYEQYF
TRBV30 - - CAWSVTGSNQPQHF
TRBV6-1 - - CASSDWGGVYEQYF
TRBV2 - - CASIRANEKLFF
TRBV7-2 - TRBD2 CASSLAPSGRSEQFF
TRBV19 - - CASSIGAAAGTEQYF
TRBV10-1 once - CASSDGSSTDTQYF
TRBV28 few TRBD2 CASSLWPRGGYEQYF
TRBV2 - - CASSVLSRGSETQYF
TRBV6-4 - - CASSNNTDSSPQYF
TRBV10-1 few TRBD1 CASSDGTGNSSPLHF
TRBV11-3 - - CASSPRGAVEKLFF
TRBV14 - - CASSPELAVKTQYF
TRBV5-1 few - CASSLTDSYEQYF
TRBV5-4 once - CASSLQGPTYEQYF
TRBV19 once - CASSAQAILNGYTF
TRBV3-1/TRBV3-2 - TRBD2 CASSLTSGETQYF
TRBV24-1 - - CATSRGDNYGYTF
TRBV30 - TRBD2 CAWTNGLAGGNTGELFF